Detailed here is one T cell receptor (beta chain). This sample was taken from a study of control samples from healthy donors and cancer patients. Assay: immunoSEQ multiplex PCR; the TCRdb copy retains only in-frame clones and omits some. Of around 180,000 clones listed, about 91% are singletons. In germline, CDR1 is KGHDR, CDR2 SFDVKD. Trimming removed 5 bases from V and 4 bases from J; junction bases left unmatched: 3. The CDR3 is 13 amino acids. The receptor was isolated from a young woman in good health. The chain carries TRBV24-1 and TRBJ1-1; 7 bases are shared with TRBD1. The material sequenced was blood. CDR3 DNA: TGTGCCACCAGTGCCCACAGGGGCACTGAAGCTTTCTTT. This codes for CATSAHRGTEAFF.